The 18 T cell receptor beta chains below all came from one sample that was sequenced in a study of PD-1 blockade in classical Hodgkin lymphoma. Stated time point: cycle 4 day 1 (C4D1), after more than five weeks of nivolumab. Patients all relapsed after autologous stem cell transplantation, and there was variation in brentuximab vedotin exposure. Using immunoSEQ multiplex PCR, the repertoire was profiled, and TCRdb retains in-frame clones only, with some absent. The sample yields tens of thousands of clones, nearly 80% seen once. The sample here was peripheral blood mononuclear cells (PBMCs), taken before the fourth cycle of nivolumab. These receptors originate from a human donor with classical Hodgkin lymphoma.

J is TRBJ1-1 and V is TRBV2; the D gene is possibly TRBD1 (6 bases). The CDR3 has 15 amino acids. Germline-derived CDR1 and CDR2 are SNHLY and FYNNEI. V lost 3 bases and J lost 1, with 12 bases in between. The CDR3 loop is CASSDIGTQNTEAFF. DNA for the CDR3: TGTGCCAGCAGTGATATCGGGACACAGAACACTGAAGCTTTCTTT.

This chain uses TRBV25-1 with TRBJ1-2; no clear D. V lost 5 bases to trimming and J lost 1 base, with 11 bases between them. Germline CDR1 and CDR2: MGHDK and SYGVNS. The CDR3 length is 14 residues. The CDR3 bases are TGTGCCAGCAGTCCCGCAGGCTATAACTATGGCTACACCTTC. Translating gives CASSPAGYNYGYTF.

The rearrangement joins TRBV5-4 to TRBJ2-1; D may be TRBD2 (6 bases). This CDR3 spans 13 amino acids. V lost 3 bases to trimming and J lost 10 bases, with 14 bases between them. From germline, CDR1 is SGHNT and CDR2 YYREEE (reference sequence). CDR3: CASSSVGAGEQFF. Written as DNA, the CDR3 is TGTGCCAGCAGCTCCGTCGGGGCGGGGGAGCAGTTCTTC.

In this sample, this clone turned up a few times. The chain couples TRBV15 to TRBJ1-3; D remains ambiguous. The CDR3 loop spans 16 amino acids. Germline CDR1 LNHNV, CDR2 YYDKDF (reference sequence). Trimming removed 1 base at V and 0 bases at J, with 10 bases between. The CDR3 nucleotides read TGTGCCACCAGCAGAGCCCTTCTAGCCTCTGGAAACACCATATATTTT. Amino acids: CATSRALLASGNTIYF.

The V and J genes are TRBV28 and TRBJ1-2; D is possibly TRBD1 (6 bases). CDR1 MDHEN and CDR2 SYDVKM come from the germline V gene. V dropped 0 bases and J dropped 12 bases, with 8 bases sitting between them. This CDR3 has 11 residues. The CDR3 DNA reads TGTGCCAGCAGTTTATGGGGGGCGCACACCTTC. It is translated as CASSLWGAHTF.

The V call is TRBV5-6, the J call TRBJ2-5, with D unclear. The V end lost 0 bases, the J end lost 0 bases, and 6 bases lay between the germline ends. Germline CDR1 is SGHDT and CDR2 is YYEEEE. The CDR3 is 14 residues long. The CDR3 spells CASSLGANQETQYF. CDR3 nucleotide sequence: TGTGCCAGCAGCTTGGGTGCAAACCAAGAGACCCAGTACTTC. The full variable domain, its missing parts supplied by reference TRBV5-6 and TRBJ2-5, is DAGVTQSPTHLIKTRGQQVTLRCSPKSGHDTVSWYQQALGQGPQFIFQYYEEEERQRGNFPDRFSGHQFPNYSSELNVNALLLGDSALYLCASSLGANQETQYFGPGTRLLVL.

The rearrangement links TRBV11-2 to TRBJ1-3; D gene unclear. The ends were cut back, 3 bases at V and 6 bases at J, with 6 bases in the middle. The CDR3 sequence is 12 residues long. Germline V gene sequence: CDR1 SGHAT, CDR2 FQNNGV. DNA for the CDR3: TGTGCCAGCAGCTTTTATTCAAACACCATATATTTT. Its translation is CASSFYSNTIYF.

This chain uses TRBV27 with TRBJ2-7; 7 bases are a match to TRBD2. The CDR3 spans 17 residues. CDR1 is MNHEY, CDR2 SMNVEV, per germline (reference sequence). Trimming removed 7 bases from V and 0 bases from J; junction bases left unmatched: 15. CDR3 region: CASTQRPRAGDSYEQYF. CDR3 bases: TGTGCCAGCACTCAACGGCCCAGGGCGGGGGACTCCTACGAGCAGTACTTC.

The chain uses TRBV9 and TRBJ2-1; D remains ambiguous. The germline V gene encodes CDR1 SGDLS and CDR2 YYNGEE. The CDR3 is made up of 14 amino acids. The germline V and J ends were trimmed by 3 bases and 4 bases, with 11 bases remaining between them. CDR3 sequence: CASSGVTAYNEQFF. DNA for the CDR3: TGTGCCAGCAGCGGAGTGACTGCTTACAATGAGCAGTTCTTC.

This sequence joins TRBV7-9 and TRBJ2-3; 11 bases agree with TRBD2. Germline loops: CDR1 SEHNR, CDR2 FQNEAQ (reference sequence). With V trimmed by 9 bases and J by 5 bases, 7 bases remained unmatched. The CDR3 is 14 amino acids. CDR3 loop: CASVLAGGEDTQYF. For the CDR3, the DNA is TGTGCCAGTGTGCTAGCGGGGGGAGAAGATACGCAGTATTTT.

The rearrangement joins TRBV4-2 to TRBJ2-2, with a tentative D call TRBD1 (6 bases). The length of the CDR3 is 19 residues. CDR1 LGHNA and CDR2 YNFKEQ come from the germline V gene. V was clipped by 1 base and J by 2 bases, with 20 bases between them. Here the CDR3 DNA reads TGTGCCAGCAGCCAAGTATTAGCCCTGGACAGACGAAACACCGGGGAGCTGTTTTTT. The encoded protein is CASSQVLALDRRNTGELFF.

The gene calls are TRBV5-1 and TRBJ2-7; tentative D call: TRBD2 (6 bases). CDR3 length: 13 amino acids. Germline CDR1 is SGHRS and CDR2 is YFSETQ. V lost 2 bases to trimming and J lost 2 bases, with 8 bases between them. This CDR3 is CASSFGGTYEQYF. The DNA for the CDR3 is TGCGCCAGCAGCTTTGGAGGGACCTACGAGCAGTACTTC.

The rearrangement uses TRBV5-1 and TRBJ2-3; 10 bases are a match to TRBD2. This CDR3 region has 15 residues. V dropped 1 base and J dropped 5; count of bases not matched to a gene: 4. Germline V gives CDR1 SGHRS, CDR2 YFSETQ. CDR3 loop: CASSLRLAGEDTQYF. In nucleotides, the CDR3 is TGCGCCAGCAGCTTGAGGCTAGCGGGGGAAGATACGCAGTATTTT.

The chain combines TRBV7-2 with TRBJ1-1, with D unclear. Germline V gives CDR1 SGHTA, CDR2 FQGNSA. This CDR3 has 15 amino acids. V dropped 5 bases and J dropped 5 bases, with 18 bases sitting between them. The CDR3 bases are TGTGCCAGCAGCCCCGGCGCCGCGTTAGGGACTGAAGCTTTCTTT. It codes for CASSPGAALGTEAFF.

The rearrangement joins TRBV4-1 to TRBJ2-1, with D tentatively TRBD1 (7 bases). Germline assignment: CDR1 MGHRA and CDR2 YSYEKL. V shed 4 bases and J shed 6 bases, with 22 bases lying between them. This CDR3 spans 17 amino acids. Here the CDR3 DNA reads TGCGCCAGCAGCCTAACCGTCGGGGGATCAGGGGGCAATGAGCAGTTCTTC. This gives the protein CASSLTVGGSGGNEQFF.

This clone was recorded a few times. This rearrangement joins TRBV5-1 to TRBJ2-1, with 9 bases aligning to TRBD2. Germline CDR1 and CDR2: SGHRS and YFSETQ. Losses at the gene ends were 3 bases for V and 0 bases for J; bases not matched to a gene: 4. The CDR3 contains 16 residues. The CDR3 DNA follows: TGCGCCAGCAGCTCGCTAGCGGGGCACTCCTACAATGAGCAGTTCTTC. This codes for CASSSLAGHSYNEQFF.

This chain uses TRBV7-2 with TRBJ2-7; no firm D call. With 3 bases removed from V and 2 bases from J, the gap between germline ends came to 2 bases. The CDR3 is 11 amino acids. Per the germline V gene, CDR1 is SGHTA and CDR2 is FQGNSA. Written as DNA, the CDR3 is TGTGCCAGCAGCTTCGCCTACGAGCAGTACTTC. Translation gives CASSFAYEQYF. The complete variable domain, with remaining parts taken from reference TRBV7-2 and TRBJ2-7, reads GAGVSQSPSNKVTEKGKDVELRCDPISGHTALYWYRQSLGQGLEFLIYFQGNSAPDKSGLPSDRFSAERTGGSVSTLTIQRTQQEDSAVYLCASSFAYEQYFGPGTRLTVT.

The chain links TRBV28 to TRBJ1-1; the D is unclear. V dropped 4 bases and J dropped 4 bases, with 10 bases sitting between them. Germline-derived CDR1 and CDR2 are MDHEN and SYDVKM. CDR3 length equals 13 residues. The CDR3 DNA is TGTGCCAGCAGTTCCCCGATGAGCACTGAAGCTTTCTTT. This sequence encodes CASSSPMSTEAFF.